The 10 T cell receptor beta chains below come from one sample, sequenced in a study of T cell changes during pregnancy in multiple sclerosis (dated by TCRdb to the late 2010s). To prepare the library, the immunoSEQ multiplex PCR assay was applied. TCRdb holds this immuneACCESS table with in-frame rearrangements only. Some clones are missing; in checked studies, unresolved V genes explain under half, and the rest has no known cause. Here the sample has just over 80,000 clones; 90% to 95% occur a single time. The top ten constitute 0.85% to 1.2% of the sample. The sample consisted of peripheral blood, taken in the second trimester of pregnancy. The receptors here all came from a female donor with multiple sclerosis, enrolled in a pregnancy study.

The V gene is TRBV19, the J gene TRBJ1-2; D may be TRBD1 (6 bases). CDR3 length: 12 amino acids. V was cut by 6 bases and J by 6 bases, with 11 bases left in between. Per germline, CDR1 LNHDA and CDR2 SQIVND (reference sequence). CDR3 amino acids: CASSGQIDGYTF. CDR3 coding DNA: TGTGCCAGTAGCGGACAGATAGATGGCTACACCTTC.

The V and J genes are TRBV21-1 and TRBJ2-1; TRBD2 is the table's D call and was not checked against the DNA. TRBV21-1 is a known pseudogene. The CDR3 loop spans 15 amino acids. CDR3 DNA sequence: TGTGCCAGCAGCAAAGCTCAGCGGGAGAGCAATGAGCAGTTCTTC. It encodes CASSKAQRESNEQFF.

The rearrangement links TRBV4-1 to TRBJ1-2; D possibly corresponds to TRBD1 (5 bases). CDR1 MGHRA and CDR2 YSYEKL come from the germline V gene. The germline V and J ends were trimmed by 0 bases and 2 bases, with 16 bases remaining between them. The CDR3 runs to 17 residues. This CDR3 reads CASSQDQIRDLNYGYTF. The CDR3 DNA reads TGCGCCAGCAGCCAAGATCAAATCAGGGACTTAAACTATGGCTACACCTTC.

The V gene is TRBV7-2, the J gene TRBJ2-2; D unclear. V lost 5 bases and J 5 bases, leaving 9 bases between the germline ends. This CDR3 has 13 amino acids. The V gene's germline CDR1 is SGHTA and CDR2 FQGNSA. For the CDR3, the DNA is TGTGCCAGCAGCGATGTGGCTACCGGGGAGCTGTTTTTT. This gives the protein CASSDVATGELFF. Complete variable domain (other parts from reference TRBV7-2 and TRBJ2-2): GAGVSQSPSNKVTEKGKDVELRCDPISGHTALYWYRQSLGQGLEFLIYFQGNSAPDKSGLPSDRFSAERTGGSVSTLTIQRTQQEDSAVYLCASSDVATGELFFGEGSRLTVL.

V is TRBV2 and J is TRBJ1-2; D not resolved. From germline, CDR1 is SNHLY and CDR2 FYNNEI. V was trimmed by 2 bases and J by 8 bases, leaving 9 bases between them. The CDR3 contains 12 residues. DNA of the CDR3: TGTGCCAGCAGTGAACGGGGATACGGCTACACCTTC. This translates into CASSERGYGYTF.

The chain is built from TRBV7-9 and TRBJ2-4; 7 nucleotides agree with TRBD1. The CDR3 runs to 15 residues. Germline-derived CDR1 and CDR2 are SEHNR and FQNEAQ (reference sequence). V dropped 5 bases and J dropped 4; count of bases not matched to a gene: 8. The CDR3 sequence: CASSVSGTVKNIQYF. The CDR3 DNA reads TGTGCCAGCAGCGTGTCCGGGACAGTAAAAAACATTCAGTACTTC.

The rearrangement joins TRBV27 to TRBJ1-5; tentative D call: TRBD1 (5 bases). V lost 2 bases and J lost 4, with 9 bases in between. The CDR3 extends over 14 amino acids. Germline loops: CDR1 MNHEY, CDR2 SMNVEV (reference sequence). In DNA, the CDR3 is TGTGCCAGCAGTTTAATGGGGGGGAATCAGCCCCAGCATTTT. Protein product: CASSLMGGNQPQHF.

The rearrangement links TRBV11-3 to TRBJ2-5; D not certain. This CDR3 is 13 amino acids long. Trimming left V 1 base short and J 5 bases short, with 8 bases between. The germline CDR1 and CDR2 sequences are SGHNT and YENEEA. The CDR3 coding sequence is TGTGCCAGCAGCTTAGGTCTAGAGGAGACCCAGTACTTC. Its translation is CASSLGLEETQYF.

The chain carries TRBV7-6 and TRBJ2-5; maybe TRBD2 (5 bases). CDR3 length equals 14 residues. Germline V lookup: CDR1 SGHVS, CDR2 FNYEAQ. Deletions cut 5 bases from V and 5 bases from J, with 15 bases between. This CDR3 reads CASSIALAGETQYF. The DNA for the CDR3 is TGTGCCAGCAGCATCGCGCTAGCCGGGGAGACCCAGTACTTC.

The chain combines TRBV4-3 with TRBJ2-1; D gene ambiguous. This CDR3 region has 16 residues. The V and J ends lost 5 bases and 0 bases respectively, with 14 bases between them. Germline CDR1 LGHNA, CDR2 YSLEER. The CDR3: CASSSDSSSSYNEQFF. The CDR3 nucleotides read TGCGCCAGCAGCTCAGACTCCTCCTCCTCCTACAATGAGCAGTTCTTC.